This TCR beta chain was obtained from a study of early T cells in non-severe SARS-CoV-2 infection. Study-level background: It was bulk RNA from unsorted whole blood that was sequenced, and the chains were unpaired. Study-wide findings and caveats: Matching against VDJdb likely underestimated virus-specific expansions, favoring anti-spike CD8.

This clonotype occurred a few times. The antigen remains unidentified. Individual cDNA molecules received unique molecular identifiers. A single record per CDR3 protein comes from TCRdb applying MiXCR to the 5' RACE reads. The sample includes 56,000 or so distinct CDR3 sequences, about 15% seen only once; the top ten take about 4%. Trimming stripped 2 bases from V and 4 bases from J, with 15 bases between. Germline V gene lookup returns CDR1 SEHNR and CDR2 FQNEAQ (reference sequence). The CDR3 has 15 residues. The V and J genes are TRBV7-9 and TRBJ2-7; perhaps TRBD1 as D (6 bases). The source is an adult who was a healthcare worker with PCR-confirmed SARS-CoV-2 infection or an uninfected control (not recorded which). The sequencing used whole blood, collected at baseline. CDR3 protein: CASSLSAGAQYEQYF. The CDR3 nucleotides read TGTGCCAGCAGCTTATCCGCAGGGGCGCAGTACGAGCAGTACTTC.